This T cell receptor (beta chain) came from a study of blood T cell repertoires in COVID-19. Across the whole study: COVID-19 samples, acute and convalescent, were from the United States, Italy and Spain. Nucleic acid was either cDNA or gDNA, and it came from T cells, B-cell-depleted T cells, or PBMCs.

CDR1 and CDR2 (germline): MNHEY, SVGAGI. Trimming took 9 bases from V and 1 from J; bases not matched to a gene: 5. The CDR3 runs 14 residues. Sequencing used immunoSEQ multiplex PCR; TCRdb keeps in-frame clones, though not all of them. The sample consists of about 76,000 clones, 80% to 90% of them appearing once. This TCR came from a man aged 50 to 60 with active COVID-19. The V and J genes are TRBV6-5 and TRBJ2-1, with TRBD2 identical over 8 bases. Specimen: peripheral blood. The CDR3 here is CASNPGGSYNEQFF. The CDR3 region has the DNA TGTGCCAGTAATCCGGGGGGGTCCTACAATGAGCAGTTCTTC.